This T cell receptor (beta chain) comes out of a study of identifying expanded T cells in peripheral blood. The assay was immunoSEQ multiplex PCR, and TCRdb's table has in-frame clones only and misses some. The sample records about 78,000 clones, 85% to 90% being singletons. Details on this clone: Its antigen is undetermined.

General study findings and limits: Clone count variance between approximately two-week samples rose with total template count.

Germline loops: CDR1 SGHTA, CDR2 FQGNSA. Germline trimming cut 5 bases from V and 6 bases from J; bases unmatched to any gene: 11. The length of the CDR3 is 15 residues. This sequence joins TRBV7-2 and TRBJ2-3; 7 bases match TRBD2. Specimen: blood. The receptor was derived from a person aged 18 to 70 in good health. The CDR3 coding sequence is TGTGCCAGCAGCAAAGGACTAGTGTTGACTGATACGCAGTATTTT. Its protein product is CASSKGLVLTDTQYF.